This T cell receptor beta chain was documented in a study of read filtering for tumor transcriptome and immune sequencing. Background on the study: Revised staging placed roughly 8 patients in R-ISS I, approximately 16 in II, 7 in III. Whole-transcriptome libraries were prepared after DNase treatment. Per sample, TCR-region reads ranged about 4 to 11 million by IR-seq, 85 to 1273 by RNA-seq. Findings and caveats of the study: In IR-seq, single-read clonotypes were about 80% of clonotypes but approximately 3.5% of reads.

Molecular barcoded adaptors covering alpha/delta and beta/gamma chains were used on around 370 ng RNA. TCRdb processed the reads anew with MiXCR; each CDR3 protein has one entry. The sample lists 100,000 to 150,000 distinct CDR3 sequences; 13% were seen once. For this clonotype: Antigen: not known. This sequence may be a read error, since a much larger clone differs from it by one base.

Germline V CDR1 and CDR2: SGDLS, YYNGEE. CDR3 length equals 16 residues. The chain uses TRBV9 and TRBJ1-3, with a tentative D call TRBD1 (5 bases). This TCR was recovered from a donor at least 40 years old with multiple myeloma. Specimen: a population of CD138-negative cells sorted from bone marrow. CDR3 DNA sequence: TGTGCCGGCAGCCTAAGCACCGGGGCGGCTGGAAACACCATATATTTT. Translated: CAGSLSTGAAGNTIYF.